The following is a T cell receptor beta chain sequence with its context. The antigen remains unidentified. As handled by the study authors: Built for papillary thyroid cancer, a distant-metastasis classifier drew on CDR3 differences across clinicopathological groups. MiXCR re-clonotyped the PCR reads for TCRdb. For this entry, the V and J calls and clone size follow TCRdb and not the study's own pipeline. The table has some 41,000 clones, around 2.9% seen once. This CDR3 spans 14 amino acids. CDR1 and CDR2 from the germline V gene are MNHNS and SASEGT. J gave up 2 bases and V 6 bases, and 6 bases lay outside the gene matches. These data come from a study of metastatic and nonmetastatic thyroid tumors. No treatment of any kind had been given to any patient before thyroid surgery. Whole-study results and caveats: Significantly higher TCR beta diversity was reportedly seen in malignant thyroid tumors than benign nodules, in blood and tumor.

This receptor was identified in a female donor with papillary thyroid cancer or a benign thyroid nodule (not recorded which). Some clones in this sample may be carry-over from other donors' samples. The sample comprised blood. The chain employs TRBV6-1 and TRBJ1-2, with 7 nucleotides matching TRBD1. This CDR3 is CASRSGQINYGYTF. The CDR3 coding sequence is TGTGCCAGCAGGTCGGGACAGATCAACTATGGCTACACCTTC.